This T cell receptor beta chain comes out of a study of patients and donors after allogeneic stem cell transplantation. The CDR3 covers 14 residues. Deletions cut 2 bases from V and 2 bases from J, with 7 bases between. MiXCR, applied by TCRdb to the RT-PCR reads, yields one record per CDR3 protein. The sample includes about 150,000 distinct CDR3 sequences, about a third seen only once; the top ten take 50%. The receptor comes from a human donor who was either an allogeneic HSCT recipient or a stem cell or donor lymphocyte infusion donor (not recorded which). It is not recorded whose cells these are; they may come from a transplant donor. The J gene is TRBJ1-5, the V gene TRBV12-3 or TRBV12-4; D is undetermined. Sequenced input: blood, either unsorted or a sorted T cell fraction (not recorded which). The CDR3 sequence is CASSLQERNQPQHF. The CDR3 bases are TGTGCCAGCAGTTTACAGGAGCGCAATCAGCCCCAGCATTTT.